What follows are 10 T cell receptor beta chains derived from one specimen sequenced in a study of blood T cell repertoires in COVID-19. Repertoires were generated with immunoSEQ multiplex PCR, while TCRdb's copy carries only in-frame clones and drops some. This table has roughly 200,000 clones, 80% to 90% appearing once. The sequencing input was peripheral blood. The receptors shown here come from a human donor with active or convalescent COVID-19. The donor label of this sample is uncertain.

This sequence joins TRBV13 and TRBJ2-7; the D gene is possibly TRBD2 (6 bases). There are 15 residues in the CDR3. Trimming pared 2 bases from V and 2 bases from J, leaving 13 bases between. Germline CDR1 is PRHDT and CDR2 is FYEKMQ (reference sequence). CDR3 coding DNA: TGTGCCAGCAGCTTATCCGGTCGGGAGCCCTACGAGCAGTACTTC. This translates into CASSLSGREPYEQYF.

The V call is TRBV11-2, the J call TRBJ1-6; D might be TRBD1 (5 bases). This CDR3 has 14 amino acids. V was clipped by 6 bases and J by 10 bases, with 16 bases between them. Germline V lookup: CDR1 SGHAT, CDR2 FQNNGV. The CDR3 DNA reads TGTGCCAGCAGTAACTCAGGGATTCCCTCACCCCTCCACTTT. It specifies CASSNSGIPSPLHF.

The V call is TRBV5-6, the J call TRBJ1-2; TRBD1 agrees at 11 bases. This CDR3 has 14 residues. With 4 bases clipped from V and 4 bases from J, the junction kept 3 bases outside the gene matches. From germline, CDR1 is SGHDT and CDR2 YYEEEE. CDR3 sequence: CASSRDRGGYGYTF. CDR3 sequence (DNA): TGTGCCAGCAGCAGGGACAGGGGGGGCTATGGCTACACCTTC. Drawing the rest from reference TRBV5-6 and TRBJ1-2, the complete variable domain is DAGVTQSPTHLIKTRGQQVTLRCSPKSGHDTVSWYQQALGQGPQFIFQYYEEEERQRGNFPDRFSGHQFPNYSSELNVNALLLGDSALYLCASSRDRGGYGYTFGSGTRLTVV.

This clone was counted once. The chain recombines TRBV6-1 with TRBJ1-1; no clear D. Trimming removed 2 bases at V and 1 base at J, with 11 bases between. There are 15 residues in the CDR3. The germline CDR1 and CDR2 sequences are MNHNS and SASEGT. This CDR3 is CASSESLAANTEAFF. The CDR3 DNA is TGTGCCAGCAGTGAAAGTTTGGCGGCGAACACTGAAGCTTTCTTT.

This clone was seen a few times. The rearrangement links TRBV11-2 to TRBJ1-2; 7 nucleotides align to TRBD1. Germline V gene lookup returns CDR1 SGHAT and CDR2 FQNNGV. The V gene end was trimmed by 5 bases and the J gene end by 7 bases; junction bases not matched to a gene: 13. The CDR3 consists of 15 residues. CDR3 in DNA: TGTGCCAGCAGCCCAGGGCGAACAGGGGCAGGTGGCTACACCTTC. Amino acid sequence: CASSPGRTGAGGYTF. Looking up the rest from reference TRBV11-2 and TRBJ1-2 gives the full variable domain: EAGVAQSPRYKIIEKRQSVAFWCNPISGHATLYWYQQILGQGPKLLIQFQNNGVVDDSQLPKDRFSAERLKGVDSTLKIQPAKLEDSAVYLCASSPGRTGAGGYTFGSGTRLTVV.

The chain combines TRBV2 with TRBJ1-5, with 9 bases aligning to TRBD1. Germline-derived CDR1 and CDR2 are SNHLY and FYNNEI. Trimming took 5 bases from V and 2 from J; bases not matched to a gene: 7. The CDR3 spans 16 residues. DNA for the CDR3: TGTGCCAGCAGTCCCGGGACAGGGACGCGCAATCAGCCCCAGCATTTT. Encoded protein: CASSPGTGTRNQPQHF.

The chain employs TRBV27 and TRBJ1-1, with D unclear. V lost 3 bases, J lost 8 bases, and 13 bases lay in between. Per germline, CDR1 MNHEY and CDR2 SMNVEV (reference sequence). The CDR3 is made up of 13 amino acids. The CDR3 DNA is TGTGCCAGCAGTTTCACAGTAGGTGTCGAAGCTTTCTTT. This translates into CASSFTVGVEAFF.

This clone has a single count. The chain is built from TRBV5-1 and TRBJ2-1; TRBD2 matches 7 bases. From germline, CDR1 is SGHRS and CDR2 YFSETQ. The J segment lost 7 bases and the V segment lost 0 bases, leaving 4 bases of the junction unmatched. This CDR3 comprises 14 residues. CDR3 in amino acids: CASSLDAGANEQFF. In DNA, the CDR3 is TGCGCCAGCAGCTTGGACGCGGGAGCGAATGAGCAGTTCTTC.

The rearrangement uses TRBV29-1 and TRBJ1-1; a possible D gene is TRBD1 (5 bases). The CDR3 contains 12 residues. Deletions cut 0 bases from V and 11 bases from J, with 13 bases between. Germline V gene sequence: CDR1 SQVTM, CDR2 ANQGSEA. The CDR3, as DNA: TGCAGCGTTGAAGATGGGGCACAGGAGGCTTTCTTT. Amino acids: CSVEDGAQEAFF.

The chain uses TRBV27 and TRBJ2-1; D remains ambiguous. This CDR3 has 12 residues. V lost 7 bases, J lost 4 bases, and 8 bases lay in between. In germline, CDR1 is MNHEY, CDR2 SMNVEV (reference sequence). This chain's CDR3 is CASTNGYNEQFF. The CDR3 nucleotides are TGTGCCAGCACTAACGGGTACAATGAGCAGTTCTTC.